Detailed here is one TCR beta chain. What antigen it recognizes has not been identified. Per-base qualities were not stored, and no clone one base away is much larger. A MiSeq instrument was used for deep resolution sequencing, which targeted depths ranging from 1 in 1 million up to 1 in 200,000 T cells, with coverage averaging 10x for each clonotype. The immunoSEQ hsTCRB Kit was used to generate the TCR beta libraries. From the authors' description of their analysis: Data were analyzed with ImmunoSEQ Data Assistant and ImmunoSEQ Analyzer, with V, D and J genes assigned per IMGT definitions. Clonality, which ranges from 0 to 1, was calculated as one minus the normalized Shannon entropy of productive rearrangement frequencies. Only overrepresented clonotypes making up at least 0.05% of the repertoire of each patient were included in the public clonotype analysis. Thirteen age-matched healthy donor repertoires from immuneACCESS were used as controls for clonality. TCRdb carries this immuneACCESS record with in-frame sequences only. Its versions omit some clonotypes, under half of them owing to an unresolved V gene in the studies checked, with the rest unexplained. Clonal size and the V and J genes are those of that table, whereas D and trimming came from the DNA. This sample gives roughly 49,000 clones in total; roughly 83% of them show up just once. The ten largest account for approximately 20% of the sample.

The intended sense of this specimen's time point label: roughly 2 years on ibrutinib. Roughly 2 micrograms of genomic DNA were extracted from cryopreserved PBMCs for TCR beta library preparation. Longitudinal blood samples from CLL patients on ibrutinib monotherapy underwent high-throughput TCR beta sequencing. The patients took part in an open-label, single-center phase 2 trial of ibrutinib monotherapy. The entry originates in a study of cytotoxic CD8 clonotypes in ibrutinib-treated CLL (TCRdb year 2021). As for the study more broadly: The cohort included roughly 15 treatment-naive and eleven to twelve relapsed/refractory patients; 17 to 18 were IGHV unmutated. Of the 70 to 100 people in the trial, approximately 28 had longitudinal samples available. Partial responses were observed in about 24 patients and complete responses in 2; after a median follow-up of about 69 months, remission was maintained in 14 patients and progression was observed in about twelve. On average, each sample yielded 255,043 productive templates and over 90,000 productive rearrangements. Cryopreserved peripheral blood mononuclear cells were obtained prior to treatment, at the time of response, and at either disease progression or sustained remission. All remission and progressive disease samples were collected while patients were still receiving ibrutinib. The response samples were drawn at a median of 12 months into treatment, with a range of roughly 6 to 36 months. Summary of the overall study and its limitations: An increase in clonality was observed at ibrutinib response, with clonality remaining stable during sustained remission and falling back toward baseline at progression. Lymph node repertoires were not examined, and the timing of sampling was not matched between patients in sustained remission and those whose disease progressed. At baseline, clonality was higher than in age-matched healthy donors and showed a strong correlation with circulating CD8+ T-cell counts. Public clonotypes were found to be uncommon and were observed to contract or remain stable during treatment; the increase in clonality was shown to reflect expansion of private clonotypes at ibrutinib response.

The CDR3 numbers 13 residues from cysteine through phenylalanine. Just CDR3 DNA is preserved here, 39 bases in frame from base 1. Between the V and J ends, shortened by 3 bases and 5 bases respectively, the junction contains 8 bases. The germline V gene (reference sequence) specifies LNHNV as CDR1 and YYDKDF as CDR2. Sample: PBMCs, taken after 24 months of ibrutinib treatment. This sequence uses TRBV15 and TRBJ2-4; TRBD1 is a possible D gene, resting on 5 matching bases. This TCR was recovered from a human donor with chronic lymphocytic leukemia. The nucleotide sequence reads TGTGCCACCAGCAGCCAGGGCGAAAACATTCAGTACTTC. Translated, this is CATSSQGENIQYF.